This T cell receptor beta chain originates from a study of blood T cell repertoires in COVID-19 (dated by TCRdb to 2019 to 2021). Broadly, across the study: The collaborator samples originated in the United States, Italy and Spain and spanned the acute and convalescent phases of COVID-19. The material from the prospective study consisted of cDNA or gDNA derived from T cells, B-cell-depleted T cells, or PBMCs. The dataset comprised deeply sampled blood TCRbeta repertoires from subjects exposed to, actively infected with, or recovered from COVID-19. A freely available public database, intended as a resource for researchers studying the immune response to SARS-CoV-2, is where the repertoires were released. Samples were obtained from the ongoing ImmuneRACE study (first 160 participants) and from 1,254 subjects provided by 6 global collaborators. Nearly every sample came with metadata listing a de-identified subject ID, COVID-19 status, age in years and sex. HLA class I and class II types, where available, came from metadata supplied by the sample provider rather than from assay-based typing. Study-wide conclusions, independent of this receptor: Clinical and demographic metadata were provided uncurated, with the amount varying by source and participant.

The immunoSEQ Assay, a bias-controlled multiplex PCR, was used to amplify TCRbeta CDR3 regions from genomic DNA. Turning to the authors' computational methods: Within the assay, amplification of reference gene primers was used to estimate how many nucleated cells each sample contained. To quantify the absolute abundance of each unique TCRbeta CDR3 rearrangement, sequence reads were collapsed and filtered. For each sample, productive Simpson clonality was calculated as the square root of Simpson's diversity index across productive rearrangements. Entries here come from immuneACCESS through TCRdb and include only in-frame sequences with V and J called. Some clones fail to appear in such tables; in the studies checked, an unresolved V gene covers under half of the shortfall, and the cause of the remainder is unknown. V and J calls and clone size follow that table, whereas D and trimming were derived from the DNA. The sample data list 16,000 or so clones, and roughly nine tenths of these were observed just once. The ten largest account for approximately 10% of the sample.

The collaborating institutions used their own protocols to collect whole blood in K2EDTA tubes. For TCRbeta analysis, collaborators shipped samples in one of three forms: frozen whole blood, isolated PBMCs, or DNA extracted from either of those sample types. On this clone: Its antigen is currently not known. Qualities for individual bases were not recorded, and no much larger clone is one base off.

This TCR was sampled from a man older than 75 with acute or convalescent COVID-19. Sequenced material: peripheral blood.

The CDR3 reads as follows: CASSLTGGRSPLHF. The sequence in DNA is TGTGCCAGCAGCCTAACAGGGGGAAGATCACCCCTCCACTTT. The chain is encoded by TRBV6-6 joined to TRBJ1-6; the central 8 bases match TRBD1. V lost 6 bases and J lost 10 bases, and the count of bases not matched to a germline gene is 8. From the germline V gene (reference sequence), CDR1 is MNHNY and CDR2 is SVGAGI. Measured from the cysteine to the phenylalanine, the CDR3 is 14 residues long. Here the CDR3 DNA is all that survives: 42 bases in frame from base 1.